Listed below are T cell receptor beta chains from one sample, sequenced in a study of blood T cell repertoires in COVID-19. Sequenced by immunoSEQ multiplex PCR; TCRdb stores in-frame clones only, minus some. The sample shows about 73,000 clones, roughly four fifths of them seen only once. Input material: peripheral blood. These receptors originate from a woman in her sixties with acute or convalescent COVID-19. Both conserved end residues are part of each CDR3. Rows may omit the clone size; those that give it use once, few, many or a size class.

V: TRBV15; size: NA; J: TRBJ2-1; CDR3: CATSRLDLGEQGSHEQFF
V: TRBV2; size: few; J: TRBJ1-1; CDR3: CASSFRESANTEAFF
V: TRBV6-5; size: NA; J: TRBJ1-3; CDR3: CASSPAGSGNTIYF
V: TRBV24-1; size: NA; J: TRBJ2-5; CDR3: CATSDSGRTQETQYF
V: TRBV7-8; size: once; J: TRBJ1-2; CDR3: CASSLAANYGYTF
V: TRBV4-2; size: NA; J: TRBJ2-2; CDR3: CASSQEPYGTANTGELFF
V: TRBV27; size: NA; J: TRBJ1-1; CDR3: CASSFPNRDTEAFF
V: TRBV10-3; size: NA; J: TRBJ1-2; CDR3: CAIRPKQDGYTF
V: TRBV5-4; size: NA; J: TRBJ1-2; CDR3: CASSLGQGSYGYTF
V: TRBV27; size: NA; J: TRBJ2-1; CDR3: CASSFLSSGGENEQFF
V: TRBV14; size: NA; J: TRBJ2-7; CDR3: CASSQGRGIYEQYF
V: TRBV6-5; size: once; J: TRBJ2-7; CDR3: CASSYRGPSYEQYF
V: TRBV5-1; size: NA; J: TRBJ1-1; CDR3: CASSATGMNTEAFF
V: TRBV5-1; size: NA; J: TRBJ1-1; CDR3: CASSLFGQGRPGNTEAFF
V: TRBV6-4; size: NA; J: TRBJ1-2; CDR3: CASSDGGNYGYTF
V: TRBV24-1; size: NA; J: TRBJ2-3; CDR3: CATERTGVPDTQYF
V: TRBV10-3; size: NA; J: TRBJ2-7; CDR3: CATLTGTSYEQYF
V: TRBV7-2; size: NA; J: TRBJ2-7; CDR3: CASSLGRRQGAYEQYF
V: TRBV14; size: NA; J: TRBJ2-7; CDR3: CASSSPKGLSYEQYF
V: TRBV19; size: NA; J: TRBJ1-2; CDR3: CASSIGVLVYPRRGYTF
V: TRBV27; size: NA; J: TRBJ1-4; CDR3: CASSLKSQGVNEKLFF
V: TRBV19; size: NA; J: TRBJ1-1; CDR3: CASNQQMNTEAFF
V: TRBV4-1; size: NA; J: TRBJ1-5; CDR3: CASSQDLGSRRGANQPQHF
V: TRBV18; size: NA; J: TRBJ1-1; CDR3: CASSPTGRGSTEAFF
V: TRBV10-3; size: NA; J: TRBJ1-1; CDR3: CAIRYSYNTEAFF
V: TRBV15; size: NA; J: TRBJ2-1; CDR3: CATSREGLAGGEQFF
V: TRBV24-1; size: NA; J: TRBJ2-3; CDR3: CATGTKGSTDTQYF
V: TRBV18; size: once; J: TRBJ2-2; CDR3: CASSPRSDRGNTGELFF
V: TRBV7-6; size: NA; J: TRBJ2-7; CDR3: CASSLDPDSSYEQYF
V: TRBV11-3; size: NA; J: TRBJ2-5; CDR3: CASSSRDTPETQYF
V: TRBV12-3/TRBV12-4; size: once; J: TRBJ2-1; CDR3: CASSHGGDEQFF
V: TRBV6-5; size: NA; J: TRBJ1-6; CDR3: CASISNYNSPLHF
V: TRBV21-1; size: NA; J: TRBJ2-3; CDR3: CASSIQSFDRGGTDTQYF
V: TRBV7-9; size: NA; J: TRBJ2-5; CDR3: CASSPGQGASLETQYF
V: TRBV2; size: NA; J: TRBJ2-5; CDR3: CASSFTGGRETQYF